The source of this TCR beta chain is a study of Ad26.COV2.S vaccination and SARS-CoV-2 variants. General study points: Researchers reported similar non-spike TCR breadth in vaccine and placebo recipients.

With regard to this clone: Its antigen is unidentified.

The treatment is: around 19 received Ad26.COV2.S at low or high dose, single or two shots; about five received placebo; per-sample allocation not given. Day 63 after the first injection of vaccine or placebo was the sampling time. Cohort 1b enrolled adults aged 18-55 years in Boston. Germline lookup yields CDR1 SQVTM and CDR2 ANQGSEA. V lost 4 bases and J lost 3; bases outside the gene matches: 8. The CDR3 consists of 15 residues. Using immunoSEQ multiplex PCR, the repertoire was profiled, and TCRdb retains in-frame clones only, with some absent. The table lists roughly 400,000 clones, 90% of them singletons, with under 4.5% in the top ten.

The clonotype was recovered from a person between 18 and 60 years old who received the Ad26.COV2.S COVID-19 vaccine or a placebo. The sequenced sample was peripheral blood, obtained in a trial of Ad26.COV2.S vaccine versus placebo. V is TRBV29-1 and J is TRBJ2-1; the match to TRBD2 covers 8 bases. For the CDR3, the DNA is TGCAGCGTTGCCCAAACTAGCGGAGGCTACAATGAGCAGTTCTTC. Translation gives CSVAQTSGGYNEQFF.